Shown below are 25 T cell receptor beta chains from a single sample sequenced in a study of CD8 T cells in ankylosing spondylitis. Regarding the study as a whole: Characteristic of ankylosing spondylitis blood, it appeared, was a TCR beta motif comprising roughly 8 highly homologous variants.

These receptors have no known antigen. Each CDR3 protein is one row after TCRdb ran MiXCR on the 5' RACE reads. The sample includes some 840,000 distinct CDR3 sequences, approximately 12% seen only once; the top ten take roughly 0.51%. Sequencing was done on a sample of blood, either unsorted or a sorted T cell fraction (not recorded which). These receptors all come from a male donor with ankylosing spondylitis.

This clonotype was detected a few times. The chain recombines TRBV24-1 with TRBJ2-1; D is possibly TRBD1 (6 bases). CDR1 and CDR2 (germline): KGHDR, SFDVKD. V gave up 0 bases and J gave up 1 base, with 9 bases separating them. The CDR3 runs to 16 residues. CDR3 DNA sequence: TGTGCCACCAGTGATTTGAAAGGGGGTTCCTACAATGAGCAGTTCTTC. Translation: CATSDLKGGSYNEQFF.

This clonotype occurred a few times. The rearrangement joins TRBV25-1 to TRBJ1-2; D call uncertain. V was pared by 4 bases and J by 4 bases, with 10 bases between. CDR1 MGHDK and CDR2 SYGVNS come from the germline V gene. This CDR3 spans 13 amino acids. The CDR3 bases are TGTGCCAGCAGTGTGGACTTTGGCTATGGCTACACCTTC. It translates to CASSVDFGYGYTF.

This clonotype was detected many times. The rearrangement uses TRBV6-5 and TRBJ2-1; tentatively, D is TRBD1 (5 bases). Germline CDR1 MNHEY, CDR2 SVGAGI. The V end lost 2 bases, the J end lost 6 bases, and 11 bases lay between the germline ends. The CDR3 loop spans 14 amino acids. CDR3 DNA: TGTGCCAGCAGTTACGTAGCCAGGGCCAATGAGCAGTTCTTC. Protein product: CASSYVARANEQFF.

This clonotype was detected a few times. The rearrangement links TRBV20-1 to TRBJ2-1; 10 bases agree with TRBD2. The CDR3 is 14 amino acids. Germline V gene data show CDR1 as DFQATT and CDR2 as SNEGSKA (reference sequence). V dropped 4 bases and J dropped 1; count of bases not matched to a gene: 1. The CDR3: CSAISGRSYNEQFF. The DNA for the CDR3 is TGCAGTGCTATTAGCGGGAGGTCCTACAATGAGCAGTTCTTC.

The chain carries TRBV20-1 and TRBJ2-1; the D is unclear. The CDR3 length is 14 residues. The germline CDR1 and CDR2 sequences are DFQATT and SNEGSKA (reference sequence). Trimming shortened V by 1 base and J by 5 bases, and 12 bases separated the two germline ends. CDR3 region: CSARVSGPHNEQFF. The CDR3, as DNA: TGCAGTGCTAGAGTTTCAGGACCCCACAATGAGCAGTTCTTC.

This clonotype turned up a few times. V and J are TRBV6-2 or TRBV6-3 and TRBJ1-1; 7 bases are a match to TRBD1. Germline lookup yields CDR1 MNHEY and CDR2 SVGEGT. The CDR3 consists of 13 residues. With V trimmed by 7 bases and J by 5 bases, 7 bases remained unmatched. The CDR3 DNA reads TGTGCCAGCAACGACAGGGTTCGAACTGAAGCTTTCTTT. Amino acid sequence: CASNDRVRTEAFF.

V gene TRBV7-9 combines with J gene TRBJ1-2; TRBD1 might be the D (5 bases). V was trimmed by 5 bases and J by 7 bases, leaving 17 bases between them. CDR1 SEHNR and CDR2 FQNEAQ come from the germline V gene (reference sequence). This CDR3 is built from 14 residues. This CDR3 is CASSPRTGPGGYTF. CDR3 nucleotides: TGTGCCAGCAGCCCACGGACGGGGCCAGGTGGCTACACCTTC.

This clonotype showed up many times. The rearrangement uses TRBV5-1 and TRBJ2-1, with D tentatively TRBD2 (7 bases). V was shortened by 5 bases and J by 2 bases, with 14 bases between the two germline ends. The germline gives CDR1 SGHRS, CDR2 YFSETQ. The CDR3 loop spans 15 amino acids. The CDR3 loop is CASREGGGAYNEQFF. As DNA, the CDR3 is TGCGCCAGCAGAGAAGGAGGGGGGGCCTACAATGAGCAGTTCTTC.

This clonotype was counted at least ten times. This sequence joins TRBV29-1 and TRBJ1-4; D not certain. Germline V gene data show CDR1 as SQVTM and CDR2 as ANQGSEA. Trimming cost V 7 bases and J 7 bases, with 19 bases left between them. The CDR3 loop spans 14 amino acids. The CDR3 DNA reads TGCAGCGCCCGAGAGGAGGCCAGCCCTGAAAAACTGTTTTTT. It specifies CSAREEASPEKLFF.

V and J are TRBV20-1 and TRBJ2-2; possible D gene TRBD2, 6 bases. The germline CDR1 and CDR2 sequences are DFQATT and SNEGSKA (reference sequence). Deletions cut 6 bases from V and 4 bases from J, with 18 bases between. The CDR3 sequence is 15 residues long. Written as DNA, the CDR3 is TGCAGTGCCTCTACCTGGGACTTAACCACCGGGGAGCTGTTTTTT. It specifies CSASTWDLTTGELFF.

This clonotype was detected many times. The rearrangement uses TRBV20-1 and TRBJ2-7; D is uncertain. The germline CDR1 and CDR2 sequences are DFQATT and SNEGSKA (reference sequence). The CDR3 runs to 13 residues. The germline V and J ends were trimmed by 5 bases and 2 bases, with 13 bases remaining between them. Here the CDR3 DNA reads TGCAGTGCTCGAAAGGGCAGGACCTACGAGCAGTACTTC. Translation gives CSARKGRTYEQYF.

This clonotype came up a few times. The V and J genes are TRBV20-1 and TRBJ2-6; 11 bases align to TRBD1. The CDR3 is 19 amino acids. CDR1 is DFQATT and CDR2 is SNEGSKA in the germline V gene (reference sequence). After removal of 0 bases from V and 2 bases from J, the junction contained 9 bases not matched to a gene. The CDR3 region has the DNA TGCAGTGCTAGAGATCGGACAGGGGGCGCGGGAGCTGGGGCCAACGTCCTGACTTTC. It codes for CSARDRTGGAGAGANVLTF.

The rearrangement joins TRBV29-1 to TRBJ1-4; tentative D call: TRBD1 (5 bases). The CDR3 runs 14 residues. Between the trimmed V and J ends, which lost 2 bases and 2 bases, there was a span of 9 bases. Germline V lookup: CDR1 SQVTM, CDR2 ANQGSEA. CDR3 sequence reads: CSVELGETNEKLFF. CDR3 DNA: TGCAGCGTTGAATTGGGGGAGACTAATGAAAAACTGTTTTTT.

The sample holds one count of this clonotype. The chain employs TRBV4-3 and TRBJ2-5; D is ambiguous. Germline CDR1 reads LGHNA; CDR2 reads YSLEER. V was pared by 0 bases and J by 4 bases, with 6 bases between. This CDR3 is built from 13 residues. CDR3 loop: CASSQERAETQYF. The CDR3 coding sequence is TGCGCCAGCAGCCAAGAAAGGGCAGAGACCCAGTACTTC.

This chain uses TRBV5-1 with TRBJ2-1, with 10 bases lining up with TRBD2. The germline V gene encodes CDR1 SGHRS and CDR2 YFSETQ. Unmatched junction bases numbered 7, after V lost 3 bases and J lost 7 bases. The CDR3 runs 15 residues. The DNA for the CDR3 is TGCGCCAGCAGCTCAGCGGGGGGGCTTCCAAATGAGCAGTTCTTC. It translates to CASSSAGGLPNEQFF. Full variable domain (missing parts from reference TRBV5-1 and TRBJ2-1): KAGVTQTPRYLIKTRGQQVTLSCSPISGHRSVSWYQQTPGQGLQFLFEYFSETQRNKGNFPGRFSGRQFSNSRSEMNVSTLELGDSALYLCASSSAGGLPNEQFFGPGTRLTVL.

The chain is built from TRBV18 and TRBJ2-3, with TRBD2 identical over 7 bases. The junction had 7 bases not matched to a gene; V was cut back by 0 bases and J by 1 base. From germline, CDR1 is KGHSH and CDR2 LQKENI. The CDR3 contains 17 residues. CDR3 amino acids: CASSPPTGGRGTDTQYF. DNA for the CDR3: TGTGCCAGCTCACCACCGACGGGAGGTCGGGGCACAGATACGCAGTATTTT.

This chain joins TRBV28 and TRBJ1-2; possibly TRBD1 for D (5 bases). The germline V and J ends were trimmed by 7 bases and 7 bases, with 13 bases remaining between them. The CDR3 has 12 amino acids. Germline assignment: CDR1 MDHEN and CDR2 SYDVKM. The CDR3, as DNA: TGTGCCAGCACCTCAGGAAGGGGTGGCTACACCTTC. Protein: CASTSGRGGYTF.

The V gene is TRBV27, the J gene TRBJ1-1, with D possibly TRBD1 on 6 matching bases. The CDR3 runs 16 residues. Trimming left V 11 bases short and J 5 bases short, with 27 bases between. CDR1 is MNHEY, CDR2 SMNVEV, per germline (reference sequence). CDR3 sequence (DNA): TGTGCCTCGCGGAGTCCTGGAGTCAGGGGAGGTACTGAAGCTTTCTTT. The encoded protein is CASRSPGVRGGTEAFF.

This clonotype was counted a few times. This chain links TRBV7-2 with TRBJ2-7; D may be TRBD1 (6 bases). V was cut by 5 bases and J by 2 bases, with 13 bases left in between. The CDR3 is 14 amino acids. CDR1 SGHTA and CDR2 FQGNSA come from the germline V gene. The CDR3 protein is CASSHLDRTYEQYF. The CDR3 coding sequence is TGTGCCAGCAGCCACCTAGACAGGACCTACGAGCAGTACTTC.

This clonotype was observed a few times. This chain uses TRBV10-2 with TRBJ1-5; 10 nucleotides agree with TRBD1. J gave up 6 bases and V 7 bases, and 9 bases lay outside the gene matches. There are 15 residues in the CDR3. CDR1 and CDR2 from the germline V gene are WSHSY and SAAADI. Written as DNA, the CDR3 is TGCGCCAGCACGCTCGGACAGGGGGTGGGTCAGCCCCAGCATTTT. Amino acid sequence: CASTLGQGVGQPQHF.

Many counts were recorded for this clonotype. The V call is TRBV18, the J call TRBJ1-5; the D gene is possibly TRBD1 (6 bases). Trimming shortened V by 5 bases and J by 4 bases, and 9 bases separated the two germline ends. There are 13 residues in the CDR3. Germline loops: CDR1 KGHSH, CDR2 LQKENI. In DNA form, the CDR3 reads TGTGCCAGCTCAGAGGACAGAAATCAGCCCCAGCATTTT. Translating gives CASSEDRNQPQHF.

The chain links TRBV20-1 to TRBJ2-7; 14 nucleotides line up with TRBD2. The CDR3 length is 14 residues. Germline V CDR1 and CDR2: DFQATT, SNEGSKA (reference sequence). Trimming removed 6 bases from V and 6 bases from J; junction bases left unmatched: 7. As DNA, the CDR3 is TGCAGTGCCCCGTCGGGACTAGCGGGGGTCGAGCAGTACTTC. Its translation: CSAPSGLAGVEQYF.

This clonotype appeared a few times. The CDR3: CASSGGIKDNEQFF. The CDR3 bases are TGTGCCAGCAGCGGGGGGATTAAGGACAATGAGCAGTTCTTC. The chain is built from TRBV10-3 and TRBJ2-1, with 9 bases lining up with TRBD2. The CDR3 length is 14 residues. J gave up 5 bases and V 10 bases, and 9 bases lay outside the gene matches. CDR1 and CDR2 from the germline V gene are ENHRY and SYGVKD.

The sample holds a few counts of this clonotype. The chain links TRBV3-1 to TRBJ2-7; 7 bases map to TRBD1. V shed 4 bases, J shed 7 bases, and the junction held 10 bases outside the gene matches. This CDR3 has 14 residues. Germline loops: CDR1 LGHDT, CDR2 YNNKEL (reference sequence). The CDR3 nucleotides are TGTGCCAGCAGCCGCCCGCACAGGGGCAGGGAGCAGTACTTC. It encodes CASSRPHRGREQYF.

V is TRBV5-1 and J is TRBJ1-1; D gene uncertain. The CDR3 totals 14 residues. The germline CDR1 and CDR2 sequences are SGHRS and YFSETQ. With 2 bases removed from V and 1 base from J, the gap between germline ends came to 9 bases. The CDR3 nucleotides read TGCGCCAGCAGCTTTACATCCTGGAACACTGAAGCTTTCTTT. Its translation: CASSFTSWNTEAFF. Looking up the rest from reference TRBV5-1 and TRBJ1-1 gives the full variable domain: KAGVTQTPRYLIKTRGQQVTLSCSPISGHRSVSWYQQTPGQGLQFLFEYFSETQRNKGNFPGRFSGRQFSNSRSEMNVSTLELGDSALYLCASSFTSWNTEAFFGQGTRLTVV.